The clone carrying this TCR beta chain was seen many times. Its target is not known. RNA transcripts provided the source from which TCR beta CDR3 regions were amplified. First-round RT-PCR with HTBI primers amplified the TCR CDR3 region. TCRdb ran MiXCR on the multiplex PCR reads and lists one entry per CDR3 protein. The sample lists some 510,000 distinct CDR3 sequences, roughly 20% seen once, with about 25% in the top ten. Stable disease denoted Graves' hyperthyroidism without ophthalmopathy progression within 18 months. Patients aged 18 to 65 with hyperthyroidism were newly diagnosed, with duration under 2 months. The entry originates in a study of T cells in Graves' hyperthyroidism and ophthalmopathy. Points from the study as a whole: Most thyroid clonotypes with frequency above 0.001 were detected in blood.

The V end lost 5 bases, the J end lost 7 bases, and 15 bases lay between the germline ends. Germline V gene data show CDR1 as MNHNY and CDR2 as SVGAGI (reference sequence). The CDR3 has 14 amino acids. The sequence came from a man aged 18 to 30 with Graves' hyperthyroidism. The rearrangement joins TRBV6-6 to TRBJ1-5; D remains ambiguous. Material for sequencing was blood. The DNA for the CDR3 is TGTGCCAGCAGTCAGTCCCCTACAGTACAGCCCCAGCATTTT. Translation: CASSQSPTVQPQHF.